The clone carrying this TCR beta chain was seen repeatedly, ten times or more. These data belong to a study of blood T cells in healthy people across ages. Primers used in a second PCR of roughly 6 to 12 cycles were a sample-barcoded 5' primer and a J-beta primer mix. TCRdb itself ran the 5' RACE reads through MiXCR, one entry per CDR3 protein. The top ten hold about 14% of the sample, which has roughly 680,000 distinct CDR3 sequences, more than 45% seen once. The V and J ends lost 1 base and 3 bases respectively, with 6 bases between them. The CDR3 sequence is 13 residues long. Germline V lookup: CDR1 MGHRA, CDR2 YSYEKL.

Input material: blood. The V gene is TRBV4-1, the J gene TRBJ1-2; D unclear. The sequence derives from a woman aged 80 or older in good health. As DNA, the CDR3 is TGCGCCAGCAGCCAAGGGGAGGACTATGGCTACACCTTC. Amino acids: CASSQGEDYGYTF.